The 23 T cell receptor beta chains listed next were all sequenced from one sample in a study of vaccination and CD4 T cells after COVID-19. Cultured CD4+ T cell DNA underwent sequencing with the Oncomine TCR Beta short-read assay. MiXCR, applied by TCRdb to the PCR reads, yields one record per CDR3 protein. Among 15,000 to 20,000 distinct CDR3 sequences, approximately 40% were seen once, and the ten largest hold roughly an eighth. Indicated treatment: approximately 10-day PBMC culture with coronavirus spike peptide pools or control peptides (ViraFEST assay). No antigen has been identified for these receptors. Sample: CD4+ T cells from blood, cultured in vitro. All receptors derive from a human donor who had recovered from COVID-19.

This sequence joins TRBV28 and TRBJ1-1; a possible D gene is TRBD1 (5 bases). There are 12 residues in the CDR3. V dropped 3 bases and J dropped 4 bases, with 6 bases sitting between them. Germline V gene data show CDR1 as MDHEN and CDR2 as SYDVKM. CDR3 region: CASSLQGTEAFF. As DNA, the CDR3 is TGTGCCAGCAGTTTGCAGGGCACTGAAGCTTTCTTT.

This chain joins TRBV19 and TRBJ1-2, with 7 bases lining up with TRBD1. V trimming: 6 bases; J trimming: 4 bases; junction bases outside the gene matches: 5. The CDR3 covers 13 residues. In germline, CDR1 is LNHDA, CDR2 SQIVND (reference sequence). CDR3 DNA: TGTGCCAGTAGGACAGGGACCCTCTATGGCTACACCTTC. This sequence encodes CASRTGTLYGYTF.

The chain joins TRBV7-3 to TRBJ2-5; 10 bases agree with TRBD2. Germline V gene data show CDR1 as SGHTA and CDR2 as FQGTGA. Trimming removed 5 bases from V and 5 bases from J; junction bases left unmatched: 17. CDR3 length: 18 residues. The CDR3 spells CASSPGGLAGASGETQYF. The CDR3 DNA is TGTGCCAGCAGCCCCGGGGGTCTAGCGGGAGCATCGGGGGAGACCCAGTACTTC.

The V gene is TRBV19, the J gene TRBJ2-7; D might be TRBD2 (5 bases). The germline V and J ends were trimmed by 2 bases and 1 base, with 9 bases remaining between them. This CDR3 comprises 14 residues. Germline CDR1 reads LNHDA; CDR2 reads SQIVND (reference sequence). The CDR3 protein is CASSIKTGSYEQYF. Written as DNA, the CDR3 is TGTGCCAGTAGTATAAAGACGGGATCCTACGAGCAGTACTTC.

This clonotype was observed a few times. This chain links TRBV20-1 with TRBJ2-1; the D is unclear. The germline V gene has CDR1 DFQATT and CDR2 SNEGSKA (reference sequence). The V gene lost 1 base and the J gene lost 10 bases, with 14 bases spanning the gap. The CDR3 runs 13 residues. CDR3 amino acids: CSARVPPLGEQFF. The CDR3 DNA reads as TGCAGTGCTAGAGTACCCCCTTTAGGGGAGCAGTTCTTC.

V is TRBV19 and J is TRBJ2-5; no clear D gene. Germline V gene sequence: CDR1 LNHDA, CDR2 SQIVND (reference sequence). The CDR3 runs 16 residues. V was shortened by 5 bases and J by 3 bases, with 19 bases between the two germline ends. The CDR3 region is CASSALIGKDKETQYF. CDR3 sequence (DNA): TGTGCCAGTAGTGCCCTGATAGGGAAAGACAAAGAGACCCAGTACTTC.

The chain couples TRBV2 to TRBJ2-3; D is uncertain. This CDR3 has 11 amino acids. Germline V gene data show CDR1 as SNHLY and CDR2 as FYNNEI. The V end was cut by 6 bases, the J end by 2 bases, with 3 bases between. DNA for the CDR3: TGTGCCAGCAGATTCACAGATACGCAGTATTTT. Protein sequence: CASRFTDTQYF.

V gene TRBV28 combines with J gene TRBJ1-6; 9 bases line up with TRBD1. CDR3 length equals 14 residues. Germline V gene sequence: CDR1 MDHEN, CDR2 SYDVKM. J lost 10 bases, V lost 8 bases, and 9 bases had no gene match. CDR3 bases: TGTGCCAGCGGATCGGGACAGGGAGACTCACCCCTCCACTTT. Protein product: CASGSGQGDSPLHF. The variable domain in full, completed from reference TRBV28 and TRBJ1-6, reads DVKVTQSSRYLVKRTGEKVFLECVQDMDHENMFWYRQDPGLGLRLIYFSYDVKMKEKGDIPEGYSVSREKKERFSLILESASTNQTSMYLCASGSGQGDSPLHFGNGTRLTVT.

The gene calls are TRBV20-1 and TRBJ2-7; TRBD2 matches 9 bases. The CDR3 has 13 amino acids. Trimming removed 6 bases from V and 9 bases from J; junction bases left unmatched: 12. In germline, CDR1 is DFQATT, CDR2 SNEGSKA (reference sequence). In DNA form, the CDR3 reads TGCAGTGCAAATCCGGGACTAGCTAAGGGGCAGTACTTC. It translates to CSANPGLAKGQYF.

This rearrangement joins TRBV6-1 to TRBJ2-7; 7 nucleotides agree with TRBD1. Germline-derived CDR1 and CDR2 are MNHNS and SASEGT. The CDR3 runs 14 residues. The V gene end was trimmed by 6 bases and the J gene end by 4 bases; junction bases not matched to a gene: 9. CDR3 sequence (DNA): TGTGCCAGCAGGACCCCGGGACAGAGTTACGAGCAGTACTTC. This codes for CASRTPGQSYEQYF.

This rearrangement joins TRBV6-4 to TRBJ2-2; 10 positions match TRBD2. The CDR3 has 15 amino acids. The V segment lost 5 bases and the J segment 6 bases; nucleotides outside the gene matches: 6. Germline CDR1 is MRHNA and CDR2 is SNTAGT. The CDR3 is CASSPLAGESGELFF. The CDR3 region has the DNA TGTGCCAGCAGTCCTCTAGCGGGAGAATCCGGGGAGCTGTTTTTT.

The chain recombines TRBV12-3 or TRBV12-4 with TRBJ2-3, with D perhaps being TRBD1 or TRBD2 (6 bases each). V shed 0 bases and J shed 8 bases, with 9 bases lying between them. There are 13 residues in the CDR3. CDR3 region: CASSLAGGGTQYF. Here the CDR3 DNA reads TGTGCCAGCAGTTTAGCGGGGGGCGGTACGCAGTATTTT.

The J gene is TRBJ1-6, the V gene TRBV7-3; no clear D gene. Germline values: CDR1 SGHTA, CDR2 FQGTGA. The length of the CDR3 is 11 residues. Trimming took 8 bases from V and 4 from J, leaving 3 bases between them. The CDR3, as DNA: TGTGCCAGCGGATATAATTCACCCCTCCACTTT. The encoded protein is CASGYNSPLHF.

V and J are TRBV6-1 and TRBJ2-3; D unclear. The CDR3 runs to 13 residues. CDR1 is MNHNS, CDR2 SASEGT, per germline. V was clipped by 2 bases and J by 2 bases, with 5 bases between them. The CDR3 sequence is CASSETLTDTQYF. The CDR3 coding sequence is TGTGCCAGCAGTGAAACACTCACAGATACGCAGTATTTT.

Turning to this clonotype: The DNA is left out, because the CDR3 cannot be placed on it with certainty; the CDR3 is given as TCRdb lists it. This chain connects TRBV7-5 to TRBJ2-7; the D call TRBD1 from the table was never checked on the DNA. TRBV7-5 is tagged as a pseudogene. The CDR3 has 16 residues if both end residues are counted. Here the CDR3 reads CISVSEAFTRGSILYF.

This clonotype has just a few counts. The chain couples TRBV24-1 to TRBJ2-2, with TRBD2 matching over 13 bases. Looked up from germline, CDR1 is KGHDR and CDR2 is SFDVKD. The junction had 3 bases not matched to a gene; V was cut back by 5 bases and J by 4 bases. This CDR3 comprises 16 residues. As DNA, the CDR3 is TGTGCCACCAGTGGGACTAGCGGGAGACGCACCGGGGAGCTGTTTTTT. It yields the protein CATSGTSGRRTGELFF.

The J gene is TRBJ2-7, the V gene TRBV20-1; possibly TRBD2 for D (6 bases). V lost 4 bases, J lost 5 bases, and 18 bases lay in between. Germline V gene data show CDR1 as DFQATT and CDR2 as SNEGSKA (reference sequence). The CDR3 is 14 amino acids. CDR3 amino acids: CSATRRAPPNEQYF. The CDR3 DNA is TGCAGTGCTACCCGGAGGGCCCCCCCTAACGAGCAGTACTTC.

The chain recombines TRBV28 with TRBJ2-7; the D gene is possibly TRBD1 (6 bases). CDR3 length: 15 residues. Germline loops: CDR1 MDHEN, CDR2 SYDVKM. V was clipped by 2 bases and J by 2 bases, with 13 bases between them. The CDR3 sequence: CASSLRTAGPYEQYF. For the CDR3, the DNA is TGTGCCAGCAGTTTAAGGACAGCCGGACCCTACGAGCAGTACTTC.

The CDR3 DNA sequence: TGTGCCAGCATCGACAGGGCGGATCAGCCCCAGCATTTT. Translation: CASIDRADQPQHF. V gene TRBV6-2 or TRBV6-3 combines with J gene TRBJ1-5; 7 bases map to TRBD1. Germline CDR1 is MNHEY and CDR2 is SVGEGT. The trim removed 7 bases at V and 5 bases at J, leaving 5 bases unmatched. There are 13 residues in the CDR3.

V is TRBV15 and J is TRBJ2-3; D possibly corresponds to TRBD2 (6 bases). Per germline, CDR1 LNHNV and CDR2 YYDKDF (reference sequence). The length of the CDR3 is 16 residues. Trimming shortened V by 3 bases and J by 2 bases, and 15 bases separated the two germline ends. The CDR3 nucleotides read TGTGCCACCAGCAGGCTTTTGGCGGGGACCACAGATACGCAGTATTTT. Its protein product is CATSRLLAGTTDTQYF.

This clonotype was detected a few times. This chain connects TRBV20-1 to TRBJ2-3; 7 positions match TRBD2. Germline V gives CDR1 DFQATT, CDR2 SNEGSKA (reference sequence). The CDR3 covers 15 residues. The V and J ends lost 0 bases and 2 bases, in that order; junction bases with no gene match: 5. The CDR3 here is CSARDPGTITDTQYF. The CDR3 nucleotides read TGCAGTGCTAGAGACCCGGGGACTATCACAGATACGCAGTATTTT.

This clonotype has a handful of counts. The chain combines TRBV6-4 with TRBJ2-6; possibly TRBD1 for D (6 bases). V lost 0 bases and J 0 bases, leaving 6 bases between the germline ends. Germline V gene lookup returns CDR1 MRHNA and CDR2 SNTAGT. The CDR3 has 16 amino acids. The CDR3 protein is CASSDSGASGANVLTF. The CDR3 DNA follows: TGTGCCAGCAGTGACTCGGGGGCCTCTGGGGCCAACGTCCTGACTTTC.

This clonotype was observed a handful of times. CDR3 in amino acids: CASSDLQFFMETQYF. The CDR3 DNA is TGTGCCAGCAGTGATTTACAGTTTTTTATGGAGACCCAGTACTTC. The rearrangement uses TRBV25-1 and TRBJ2-5; D gene uncertain. The length of the CDR3 is 15 residues. Germline V gives CDR1 MGHDK, CDR2 SYGVNS. With 3 bases removed from V and 5 bases from J, the gap between germline ends came to 16 bases.